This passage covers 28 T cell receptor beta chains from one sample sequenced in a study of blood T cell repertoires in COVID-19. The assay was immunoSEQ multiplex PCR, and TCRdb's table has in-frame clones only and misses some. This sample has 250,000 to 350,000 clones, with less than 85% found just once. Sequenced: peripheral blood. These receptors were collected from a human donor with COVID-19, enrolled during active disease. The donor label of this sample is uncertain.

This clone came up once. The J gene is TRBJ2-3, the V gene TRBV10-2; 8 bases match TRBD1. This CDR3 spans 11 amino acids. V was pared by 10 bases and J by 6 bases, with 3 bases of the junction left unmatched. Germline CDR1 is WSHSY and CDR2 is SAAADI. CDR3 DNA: TGCGCCACGACAGGGGCGGATACGCAGTATTTT. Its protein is CATTGADTQYF.

In DNA, the CDR3 is TGCAGCGTCCAGACGGGGGGGCTCGACGAGCAGTACTTC. As protein: CSVQTGGLDEQYF. The chain links TRBV29-1 to TRBJ2-7; 8 positions agree with TRBD2. Germline loops: CDR1 SQVTM, CDR2 ANQGSEA. The CDR3 length is 13 residues. V trimming: 6 bases; J trimming: 5 bases; junction bases outside the gene matches: 9.

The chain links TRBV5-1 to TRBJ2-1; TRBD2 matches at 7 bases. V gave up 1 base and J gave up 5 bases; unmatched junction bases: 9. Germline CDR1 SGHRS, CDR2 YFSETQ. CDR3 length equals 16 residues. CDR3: CASSLSPGTTDNEQFF. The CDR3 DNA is TGCGCCAGCAGCTTGAGCCCCGGGACTACCGACAATGAGCAGTTCTTC.

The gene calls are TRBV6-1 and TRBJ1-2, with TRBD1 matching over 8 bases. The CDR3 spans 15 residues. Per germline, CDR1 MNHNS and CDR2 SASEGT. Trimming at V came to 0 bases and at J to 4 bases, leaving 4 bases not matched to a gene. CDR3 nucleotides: TGTGCCAGCAGTGAAGCTTTCGACAGGGGCTATGGCTACACCTTC. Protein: CASSEAFDRGYGYTF.

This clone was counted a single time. The CDR3 sequence is CASSSGLAGGLLSTDTQYF. CDR3 DNA: TGTGCCAGCAGCTCCGGACTAGCGGGAGGGCTCCTTAGCACAGATACGCAGTATTTT. V and J are TRBV6-6 and TRBJ2-3; 15 nucleotides line up with TRBD2. The length of the CDR3 is 19 residues. Germline lookup yields CDR1 MNHNY and CDR2 SVGAGI (reference sequence). The junction had 10 bases not matched to a gene; V was cut back by 6 bases and J by 0 bases.

The CDR3 reads CAWESGTGVNQPQHF. The CDR3 region has the DNA TGTGCCTGGGAATCCGGGACAGGGGTAAATCAGCCCCAGCATTTT. V is TRBV30 and J is TRBJ1-5; TRBD1 matches 10 bases. V gave up 5 bases and J gave up 4 bases; unmatched junction bases: 8. The germline V gene encodes CDR1 GTSNPN and CDR2 SVGIG (reference sequence). The CDR3 spans 15 residues.

CDR3 sequence (DNA): TGTGCCAGCCGGAGGGACAGGGGGCGAGGTGAGCAGTTCTTC. This gives the protein CASRRDRGRGEQFF. The rearrangement joins TRBV2 to TRBJ2-1; TRBD1 matches 12 bases. Trimming took 8 bases from V and 9 from J; bases not matched to a gene: 8. The germline CDR1 and CDR2 sequences are SNHLY and FYNNEI. The CDR3 runs to 14 residues.

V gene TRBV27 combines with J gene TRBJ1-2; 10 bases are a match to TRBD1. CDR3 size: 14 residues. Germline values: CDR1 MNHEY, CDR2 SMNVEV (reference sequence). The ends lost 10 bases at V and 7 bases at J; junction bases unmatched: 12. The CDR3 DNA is TGTGCCACCGGACAGGGGGGGGACATAAGTGGCTACACCTTC. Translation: CATGQGGDISGYTF.

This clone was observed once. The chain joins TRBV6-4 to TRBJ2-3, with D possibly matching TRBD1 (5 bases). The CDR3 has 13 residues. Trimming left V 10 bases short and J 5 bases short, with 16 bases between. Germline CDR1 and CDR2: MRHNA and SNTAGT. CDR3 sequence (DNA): TGTGCCACTGCGCCCAAGACAGAAGATACGCAGTATTTT. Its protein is CATAPKTEDTQYF.

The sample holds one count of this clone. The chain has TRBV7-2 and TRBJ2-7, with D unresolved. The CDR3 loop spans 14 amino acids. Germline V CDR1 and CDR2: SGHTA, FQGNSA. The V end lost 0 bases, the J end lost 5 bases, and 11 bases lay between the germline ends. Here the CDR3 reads CASSLASSGHEQYF. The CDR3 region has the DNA TGTGCCAGCAGCTTAGCTAGTTCAGGCCACGAGCAGTACTTC.

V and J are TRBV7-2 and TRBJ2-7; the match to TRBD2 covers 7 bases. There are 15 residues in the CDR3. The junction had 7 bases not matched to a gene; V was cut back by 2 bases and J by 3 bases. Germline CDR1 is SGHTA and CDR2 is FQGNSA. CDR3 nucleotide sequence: TGTGCCAGCAGCTTACGGACGGGGAGGGACTACGAGCAGTACTTC. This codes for CASSLRTGRDYEQYF.

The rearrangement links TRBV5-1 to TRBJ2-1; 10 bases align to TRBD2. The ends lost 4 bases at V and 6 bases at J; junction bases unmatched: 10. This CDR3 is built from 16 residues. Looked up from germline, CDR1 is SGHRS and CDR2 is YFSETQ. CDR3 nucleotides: TGCGCCAGCAGCCCTCTCCTAGCGGGAGTGGTCAATGAGCAGTTCTTC. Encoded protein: CASSPLLAGVVNEQFF.

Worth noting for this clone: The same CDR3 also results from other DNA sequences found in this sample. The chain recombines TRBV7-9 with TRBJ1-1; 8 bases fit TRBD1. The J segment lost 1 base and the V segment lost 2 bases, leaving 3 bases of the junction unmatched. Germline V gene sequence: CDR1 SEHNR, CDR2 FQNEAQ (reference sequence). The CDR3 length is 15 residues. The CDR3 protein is CASSLTGGPNTEAFF. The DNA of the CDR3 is TGTGCCAGCAGCTTAACAGGGGGTCCGAACACTGAAGCTTTCTTT.

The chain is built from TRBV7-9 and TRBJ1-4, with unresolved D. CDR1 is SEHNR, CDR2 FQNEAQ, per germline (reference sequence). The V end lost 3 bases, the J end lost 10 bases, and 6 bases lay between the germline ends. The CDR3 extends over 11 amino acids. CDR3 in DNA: TGTGCCAGCAGCTTGGCGGGAAAACTGTTTTTT. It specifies CASSLAGKLFF.

The CDR3 here is CSVHETGGRGEKLFF. The DNA of the CDR3 is TGCAGCGTCCACGAAACAGGGGGCCGGGGTGAAAAACTGTTTTTT. This chain links TRBV29-1 with TRBJ1-4, with 9 bases fitting TRBD1. V lost 6 bases, J lost 7 bases, and 12 bases stayed unmatched. Germline loops: CDR1 SQVTM, CDR2 ANQGSEA. This CDR3 comprises 15 residues.

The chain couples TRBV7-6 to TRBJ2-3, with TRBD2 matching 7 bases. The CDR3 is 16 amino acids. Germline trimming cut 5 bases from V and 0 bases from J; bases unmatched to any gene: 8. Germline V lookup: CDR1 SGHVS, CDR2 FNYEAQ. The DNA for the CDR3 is TGTGCCAGCAGCCCAATGAGCGGGACTAGCACAGATACGCAGTATTTT. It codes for CASSPMSGTSTDTQYF.

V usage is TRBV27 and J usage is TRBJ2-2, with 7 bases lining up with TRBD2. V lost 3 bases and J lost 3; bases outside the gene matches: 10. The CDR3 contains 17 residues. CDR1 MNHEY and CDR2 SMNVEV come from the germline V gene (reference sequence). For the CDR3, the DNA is TGTGCCAGCAGTTTTTTTGCTAGCGGAACCGACACCGGGGAGCTGTTTTTT. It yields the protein CASSFFASGTDTGELFF.

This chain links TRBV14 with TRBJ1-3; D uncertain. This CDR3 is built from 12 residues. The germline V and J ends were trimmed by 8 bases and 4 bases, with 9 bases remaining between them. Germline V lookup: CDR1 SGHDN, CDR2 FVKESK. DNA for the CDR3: TGTGCCAGCGCCCGGGAGGGAAACACCATATATTTT. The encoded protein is CASAREGNTIYF.

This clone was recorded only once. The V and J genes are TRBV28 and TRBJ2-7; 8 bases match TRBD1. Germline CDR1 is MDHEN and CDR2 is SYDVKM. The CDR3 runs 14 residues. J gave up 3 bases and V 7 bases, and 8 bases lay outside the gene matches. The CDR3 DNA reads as TGTGCCAGCACCTCCGGGACAGGACTCTACGAGCAGTACTTC. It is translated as CASTSGTGLYEQYF.

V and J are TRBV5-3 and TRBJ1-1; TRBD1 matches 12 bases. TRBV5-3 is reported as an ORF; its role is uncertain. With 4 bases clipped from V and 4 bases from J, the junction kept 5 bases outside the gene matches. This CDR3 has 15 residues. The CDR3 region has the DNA TGTGCCAGAAGCGGGGACAGGGGGCGGATCACTGAAGCTTTCTTT. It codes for CARSGDRGRITEAFF.

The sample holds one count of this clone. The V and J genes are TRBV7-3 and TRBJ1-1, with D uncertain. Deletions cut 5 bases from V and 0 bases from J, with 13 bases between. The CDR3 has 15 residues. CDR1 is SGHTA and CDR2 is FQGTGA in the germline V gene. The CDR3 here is CASSPAFRMNTEAFF. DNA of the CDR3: TGTGCCAGCAGCCCTGCCTTCAGAATGAACACTGAAGCTTTCTTT.

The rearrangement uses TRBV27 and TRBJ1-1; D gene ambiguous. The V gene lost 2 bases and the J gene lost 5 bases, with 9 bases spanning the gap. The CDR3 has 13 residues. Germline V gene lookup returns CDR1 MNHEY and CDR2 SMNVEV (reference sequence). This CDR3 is CASSLGRRTEAFF. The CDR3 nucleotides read TGTGCCAGCAGTTTAGGGAGGAGGACTGAAGCTTTCTTT.

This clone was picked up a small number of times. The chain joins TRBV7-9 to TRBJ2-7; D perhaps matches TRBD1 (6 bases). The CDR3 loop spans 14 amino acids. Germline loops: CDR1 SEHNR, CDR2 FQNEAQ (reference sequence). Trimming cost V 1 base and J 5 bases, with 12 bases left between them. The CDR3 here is CASSLVLGDNEQYF. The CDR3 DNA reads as TGTGCCAGCAGCTTAGTGCTAGGGGACAACGAGCAGTACTTC.

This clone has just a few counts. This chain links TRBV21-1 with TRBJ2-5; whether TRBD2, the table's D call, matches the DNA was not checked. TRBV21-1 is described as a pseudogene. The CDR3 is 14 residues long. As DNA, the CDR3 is TGTGCCAGCAGGCGGGACTGCAATTTGGAGACCCAGTACTTC. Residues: CASRRDCNLETQYF.

The CDR3 loop reads CASSPPGVEQFF. In DNA, the CDR3 is TGTGCCAGCAGTCCCCCCGGGGTTGAGCAGTTCTTC. The chain joins TRBV28 to TRBJ2-1; perhaps TRBD2 as D (5 bases). Trimming cost V 5 bases and J 9 bases, with 11 bases left between them. The CDR3 is 12 residues long. Germline assignment: CDR1 MDHEN and CDR2 SYDVKM. Supplemented by reference TRBV28 and TRBJ2-1, the full variable domain reads DVKVTQSSRYLVKRTGEKVFLECVQDMDHENMFWYRQDPGLGLRLIYFSYDVKMKEKGDIPEGYSVSREKKERFSLILESASTNQTSMYLCASSPPGVEQFFGPGTRLTVL.

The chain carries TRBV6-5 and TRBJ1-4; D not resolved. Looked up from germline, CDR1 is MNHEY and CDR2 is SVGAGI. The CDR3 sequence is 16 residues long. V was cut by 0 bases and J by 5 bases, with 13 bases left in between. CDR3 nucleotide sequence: TGTGCCAGCAGTTACTCGGTTCGTCAGGAAAATGAAAAACTGTTTTTT. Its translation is CASSYSVRQENEKLFF.

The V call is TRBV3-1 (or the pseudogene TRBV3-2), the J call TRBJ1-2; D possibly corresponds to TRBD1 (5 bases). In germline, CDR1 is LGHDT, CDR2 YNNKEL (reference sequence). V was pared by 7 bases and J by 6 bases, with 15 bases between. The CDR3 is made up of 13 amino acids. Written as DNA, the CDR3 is TGTGCCAGCATCAACACAGTAGGGGATGGCTACACCTTC. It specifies CASINTVGDGYTF.

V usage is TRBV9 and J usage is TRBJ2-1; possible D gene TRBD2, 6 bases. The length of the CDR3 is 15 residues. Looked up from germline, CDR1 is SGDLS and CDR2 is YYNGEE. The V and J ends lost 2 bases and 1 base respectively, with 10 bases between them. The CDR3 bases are TGTGCCAGCAGCGTCGGGGCGGGATCCTACAATGAGCAGTTCTTC. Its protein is CASSVGAGSYNEQFF. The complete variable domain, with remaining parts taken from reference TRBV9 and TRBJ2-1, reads DSGVTQTPKHLITATGQRVTLRCSPRSGDLSVYWYQQSLDQGLQFLIQYYNGEERAKGNILERFSAQQFPDLHSELNLSSLELGDSALYFCASSVGAGSYNEQFFGPGTRLTVL.